A selection of T cell receptor beta chains follows, all from one sample in a study of PD-1 blockade in classical Hodgkin lymphoma. The table came from immunoSEQ multiplex PCR; TCRdb's copy has only in-frame clones and leaves some out. The top ten clones hold approximately 6.3% of a sample with under 25,000 clones, about 88% of them seen once. Sequenced here: peripheral blood mononuclear cells (PBMCs), sampled at baseline. Source of these receptors: a human donor with classical Hodgkin lymphoma. The CDR3 runs from the conserved cysteine through the conserved F or W. The order of the fields is D gene, clone size, J gene, V gene, CDR3 length, CDR3 protein, CDR3 DNA. The D gene is left open where the match is weak. Rows may omit the clone size; those that give it use once, few, many or a size class.

. . TRBJ1-1 TRBV4-1 15 CASSQGAGVNTEAFF TGCGCCAGCAGCCAAGGGGCAGGGGTGAACACTGAAGCTTTCTTT
. . TRBJ1-2 TRBV7-2 16 CASTPQAGGLNYGYTF TGTGCCAGCACCCCTCAGGCCGGCGGACTTAACTATGGCTACACCTTC
TRBD1 . TRBJ1-3 TRBV5-6 17 CASSLRQGIRGGNTIYF TGTGCCAGCAGCTTGCGACAGGGGATTAGAGGGGGAAACACCATATATTTT
. . TRBJ2-1 TRBV7-6 14 CASSLESVLDEQFF TGTGCCAGCAGCTTAGAATCGGTTTTGGATGAGCAGTTCTTC
. . TRBJ2-3 TRBV11-1 16 CASSPSGTWITDTQYF TGTGCCAGCAGCCCTTCCGGGACATGGATTACAGATACGCAGTATTTT
. . TRBJ1-6 TRBV12-5 15 CASGSGTGFGSPLHF TGTGCTAGTGGTTCCGGAACAGGGTTTGGGTCACCCCTCCACTTT
TRBD2 . TRBJ2-5 TRBV7-9 16 CASSYPSGGVDETQYF TGTGCCAGCAGCTACCCTAGCGGGGGGGTGGATGAGACCCAGTACTTC
. . TRBJ1-2 TRBV7-9 12 CASSFLGYGYTF TGTGCCAGCAGCTTTTTGGGGTACGGCTACACCTTC
TRBD1 . TRBJ1-4 TRBV28 14 CASSPDRGQEKLFF TGTGCCAGCAGCCCCGACAGGGGCCAGGAAAAACTGTTTTTT
. . TRBJ2-1 TRBV27 13 CASSLSGRAEQFF TGTGCCAGCAGTTTATCGGGTAGGGCTGAGCAGTTCTTC
TRBD1 few TRBJ1-2 TRBV4-2 13 CASSRGTGDGYTF TGTGCCAGCAGCCGGGGGACAGGGGATGGCTACACCTTC
TRBD1 . TRBJ2-5 TRBV7-6 17 CASRQGALVRGQETQYF TGTGCCAGCAGACAGGGGGCTTTAGTACGGGGCCAAGAGACCCAGTACTTC
. . TRBJ1-3 TRBV18 14 CASSQGVSGNTIYF TGTGCCAGCTCACAAGGCGTCTCTGGAAACACCATATATTTT
. . TRBJ2-1 TRBV19 14 CASNTGSSYNEQFF TGTGCCAGTAATACAGGGAGCTCCTACAATGAGCAGTTCTTC
TRBD1 . TRBJ1-1 TRBV5-1 15 CASSLQPGQATEAFF TGCGCCAGCAGCCTACAACCCGGACAGGCCACTGAAGCTTTCTTT
TRBD1 . TRBJ1-1 TRBV28 15 CASSFGTGMNTEAFF TGTGCCAGCAGTTTCGGGACAGGGATGAACACTGAAGCTTTCTTT
. . TRBJ2-4 TRBV6-1 17 CASSEAGTLLAKNIQYF TGTGCCAGCAGTGAAGCGGGTACACTCCTAGCCAAAAACATTCAGTACTTC
. once TRBJ2-2 TRBV7-6 18 CASSLEGRVISDTGELFF TGTGCCAGCAGCTTAGAGGGCAGGGTTATCTCGGACACCGGGGAGCTGTTTTTT
TRBD1 few TRBJ1-2 TRBV27 15 CASSKGTGGSDGYTF TGTGCCAGCAGTAAAGGGACAGGGGGCTCGGATGGCTACACCTTC
. . TRBJ2-7 TRBV9 14 CASSVQGLKDEQYF TGTGCCAGCAGCGTACAGGGACTCAAAGACGAGCAGTACTTC
TRBD1 few TRBJ2-7 TRBV28 12 CASRAGTGFKYF TGTGCCAGCAGGGCCGGGACAGGGTTTAAGTACTTC
TRBD1 . TRBJ2-3 TRBV19 14 CASRQTGSTDTQYF TGTGCCAGCCGTCAGACAGGGAGCACAGATACGCAGTATTTT
. few TRBJ2-7 TRBV7-9 9 CASSLEDDF TGTGCCAGCAGCTTAGAAGATGACTTC
. . TRBJ2-4 TRBV7-9 16 CASSPGGKGAKNIQYF TGTGCCAGCAGCCCTGGGGGGAAGGGGGCCAAAAACATTCAGTACTTC
. few TRBJ1-5 TRBV18 14 CASSPTGKNQPQHF TGTGCCAGCTCTCCGACAGGCAAGAATCAGCCCCAGCATTTT
. . TRBJ1-1 TRBV5-8 15 CASSDKLLRNTEAFF TGTGCCAGCAGCGATAAACTTTTGAGAAACACTGAAGCTTTCTTT
. . TRBJ2-7 TRBV4-3 14 CASSQDRTAHEQYF TGCGCCAGCAGCCAAGATCGAACAGCCCACGAGCAGTACTTC
TRBD1 . TRBJ1-1 TRBV28 17 CASSLPDRSFMNTEAFF TGTGCCAGCAGTTTGCCGGACAGGTCTTTTATGAACACTGAAGCTTTCTTT
. . TRBJ1-4 TRBV28 16 CASSLVAVFSNEKLFF TGTGCCAGCAGTTTAGTGGCTGTTTTCTCCAATGAAAAACTGTTTTTT